The source of this T cell receptor (beta chain) is a study of OX40 agonist ivuxolimab in advanced cancers. Turning to the study itself: Clinicians treated patients with ivuxolimab, an agonistic anti-OX40 (CD134) antibody.

TCRdb's copy holds only in-frame clones and misses some; the assay was immunoSEQ multiplex PCR. The table lists tens of thousands of clones, 70% to 90% of them singletons. Per the germline V gene, CDR1 is MNHEY and CDR2 is SVGAGI. This CDR3 has 15 residues. With 4 bases removed from V and 2 bases from J, the gap between germline ends came to 12 bases. The TCR originated in an adult with an advanced solid tumor such as melanoma, head and neck, liver or kidney cancer. This chain links TRBV6-5 with TRBJ1-3; D not certain. Sequences were derived from CD4+ or CD8+ T cells sorted from blood, sampled in a trial of the OX40 agonist ivuxolimab. The DNA for the CDR3 is TGTGCCAGCAGTTCCGTTCCTGGTACTGGAAACACCATATATTTT. This codes for CASSSVPGTGNTIYF.